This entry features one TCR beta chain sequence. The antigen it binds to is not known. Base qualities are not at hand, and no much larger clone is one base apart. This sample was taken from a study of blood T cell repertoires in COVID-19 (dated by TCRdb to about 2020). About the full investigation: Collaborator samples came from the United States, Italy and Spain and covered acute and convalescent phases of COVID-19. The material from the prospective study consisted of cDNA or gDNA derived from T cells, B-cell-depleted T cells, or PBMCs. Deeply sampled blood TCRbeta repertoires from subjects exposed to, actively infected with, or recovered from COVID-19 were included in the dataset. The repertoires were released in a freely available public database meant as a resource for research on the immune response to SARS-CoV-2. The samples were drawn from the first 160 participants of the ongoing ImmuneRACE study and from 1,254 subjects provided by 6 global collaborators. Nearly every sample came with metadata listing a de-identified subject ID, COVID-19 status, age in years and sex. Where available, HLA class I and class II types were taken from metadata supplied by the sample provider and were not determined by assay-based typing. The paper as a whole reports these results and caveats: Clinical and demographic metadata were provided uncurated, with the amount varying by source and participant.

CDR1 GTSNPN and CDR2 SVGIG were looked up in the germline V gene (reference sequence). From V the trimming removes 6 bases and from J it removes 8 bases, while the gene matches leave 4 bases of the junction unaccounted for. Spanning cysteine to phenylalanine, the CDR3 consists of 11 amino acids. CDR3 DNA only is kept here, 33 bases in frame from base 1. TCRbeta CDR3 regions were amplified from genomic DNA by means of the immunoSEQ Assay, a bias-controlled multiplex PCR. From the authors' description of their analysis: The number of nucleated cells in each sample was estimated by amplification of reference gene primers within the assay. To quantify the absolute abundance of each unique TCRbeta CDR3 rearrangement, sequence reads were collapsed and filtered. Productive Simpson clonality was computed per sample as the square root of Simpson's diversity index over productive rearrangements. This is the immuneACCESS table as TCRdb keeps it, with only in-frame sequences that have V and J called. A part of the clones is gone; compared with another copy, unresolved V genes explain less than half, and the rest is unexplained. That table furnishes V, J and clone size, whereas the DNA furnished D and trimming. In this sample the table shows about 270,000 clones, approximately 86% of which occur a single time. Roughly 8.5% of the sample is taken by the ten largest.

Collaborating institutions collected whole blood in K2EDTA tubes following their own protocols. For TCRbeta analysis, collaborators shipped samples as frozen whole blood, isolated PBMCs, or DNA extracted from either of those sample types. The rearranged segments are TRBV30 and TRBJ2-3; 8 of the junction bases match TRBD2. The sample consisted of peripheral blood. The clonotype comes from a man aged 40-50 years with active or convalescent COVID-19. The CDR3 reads CACGRVGTQYF. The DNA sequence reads TGTGCCTGCGGGAGGGTTGGTACGCAGTATTTT.